The 8 T cell receptor beta chains reported below all come from one sample, sequenced in a study of breast tumors, draining lymph nodes, adjacent tissues. TCRdb passed the multiplex PCR reads through MiXCR, listing each CDR3 protein once. The sample holds under 150,000 distinct CDR3 sequences, about 20% seen once. Samples came from axillary lymph nodes draining the breast cancer. Sequencing was carried out using axillary lymph node tissue. The receptors shown here come from a female donor with breast cancer. Some clones in this sample may be carry-over from other donors' samples.

This chain links TRBV5-1 with TRBJ1-3; D uncertain. There are 14 residues in the CDR3. Germline loops: CDR1 SGHRS, CDR2 YFSETQ. V gave up 5 bases and J gave up 0 bases, with 9 bases separating them. CDR3 protein: CASSLLSSGNTIYF. The CDR3 coding sequence is TGCGCCAGCAGTCTACTCAGCTCTGGAAACACCATATATTTT.

In this sample, this clonotype turned up many times. The rearrangement uses TRBV6-4 and TRBJ2-1, with 9 bases lining up with TRBD1. The CDR3 covers 16 residues. CDR1 is MRHNA and CDR2 is SNTAGT in the germline V gene. Trimming took 0 bases from V and 10 from J; bases not matched to a gene: 10. DNA of the CDR3: TGTGCCAGCAGTGACTCGGGGGGGACAGGGAGTGGAGAGCAGTTCTTC. It codes for CASSDSGGTGSGEQFF.

Worth noting for this clonotype: A much bigger clone sits one base away, suggesting this may be a read error. The genes are TRBV7-9 and TRBJ1-2; TRBD1 matches 7 bases. Germline CDR1 SEHNR, CDR2 FQNEAQ (reference sequence). The CDR3 is 15 amino acids. CDR3 region: CAGSFGEGAASGYTF. In DNA form, the CDR3 reads TGTGCCGGCAGCTTTGGGGAGGGGGCGGCTTCTGGCTACACCTTC.

Concerning this clonotype: A much larger clone lies one base from this, so it may be a read error. The chain has TRBV5-1 and TRBJ2-5; D not resolved. The ends were cut back, 0 bases at V and 5 bases at J, with 8 bases in the middle. Germline CDR1 reads SGHRS; CDR2 reads YFSETQ. This CDR3 region has 13 residues. CDR3 in DNA: TGCGCCAGCAGCTTGGCGTCTCCTGAGACCCAGTACTTC. Translated: CASSLASPETQYF.

In its sample, this clonotype was seen many times. Its ends do not fully match the called genes, so a read error is possible. V usage is TRBV20-1 and J usage is TRBJ2-5; 7 bases are a match to TRBD1. Germline CDR1 reads DFQATT; CDR2 reads SNEGSKA (reference sequence). This CDR3 is built from 15 residues. CDR3 region: CSASVFGQDQETQCF. Here the CDR3 DNA reads TGCAGTGCTAGTGTATTTGGACAGGACCAAGAGACCCAGTGCTTC.

At least ten counts were recorded for this clonotype. The J gene is TRBJ1-2, the V gene TRBV4-1; D is undetermined. CDR1 MGHRA and CDR2 YSYEKL come from the germline V gene. This CDR3 contains 13 residues. The V and J ends lost 1 base and 6 bases respectively, with 9 bases between them. This CDR3 reads CASSQGDLHGYTF. Here the CDR3 DNA reads TGCGCCAGCAGCCAAGGGGATCTACATGGCTACACCTTC.

Concerning this clonotype: This may come from a read error, since a much larger clone is one base off. The chain recombines TRBV4-1 with TRBJ2-1, with TRBD1 matching 9 bases. Germline values: CDR1 MGHRA, CDR2 YSYEKL. The CDR3 loop spans 15 amino acids. The J segment lost 4 bases and the V segment lost 4 bases, leaving 5 bases of the junction unmatched. The DNA of the CDR3 is TGCGCCAGCAGCCGAGCGGGACAGGGATACAATGAGCAGTTCTTC. It encodes CASSRAGQGYNEQFF.

About this clonotype: Since a much larger clone is just one base distant, this may be a read error. The chain recombines TRBV9 with TRBJ2-2; weak D call: TRBD2 (6 bases). Germline V gives CDR1 SGDLS, CDR2 YYNGEE. The CDR3 has 15 residues. CDR3 DNA: TGTGCCAGCAGCGTAGGAGACGGGAGACCCGGGGGGCTGTTTTTT. Residues: CASSVGDGRPGGLFF.